These 18 T cell receptor beta chains were sequenced from one sample in a study of T cell responses to AZD1222 COVID-19 vaccine. TCRdb's table, derived via immunoSEQ multiplex PCR, lists solely in-frame clones and lacks some. The data contain 100,000 to 120,000 clones, roughly nine tenths of them seen just once; the ten biggest clones take up approximately 3.1%. This specimen was peripheral blood, taken on day 0 of MenACWY control vaccination. Source of these receptors: an adult in good health.

The chain links TRBV18 to TRBJ2-7, with 9 bases matching TRBD1. Germline CDR1 and CDR2: KGHSH and LQKENI. Trimming at V came to 6 bases and at J to 1 base, leaving 7 bases not matched to a gene. The CDR3 length is 15 residues. In DNA form, the CDR3 reads TGTGCCAGCTCTCCCCGGGACAGGGAATCCTACGAGCAGTACTTC. The encoded protein is CASSPRDRESYEQYF.

The genes are TRBV7-3 and TRBJ2-3; D gene unclear. Germline CDR1 reads SGHTA; CDR2 reads FQGTGA. This CDR3 region has 13 residues. V was trimmed by 4 bases and J by 1 base, leaving 6 bases between them. CDR3 protein: CASSSTGTDTQYF. CDR3 nucleotides: TGTGCCAGCAGCTCCACAGGCACAGATACGCAGTATTTT. Combining the CDR3 with reference TRBV7-3 and TRBJ2-3 gives the whole variable domain GAGVSQTPSNKVTEKGKYVELRCDPISGHTALYWYRQSLGQGPEFLIYFQGTGAADDSGLPNDRFFAVRPEGSVSTLKIQRTERGDSAVYLCASSSTGTDTQYFGPGTRLTVL.

V usage is TRBV13 and J usage is TRBJ2-3, with 7 nucleotides matching TRBD1. V shed 0 bases, J shed 6 bases, and the junction held 21 bases outside the gene matches. Germline CDR1 is PRHDT and CDR2 is FYEKMQ (reference sequence). This CDR3 is 20 amino acids long. The CDR3 nucleotides read TGTGCCAGCAGCTTAGGCCCCTTGTCTACAGGGGCTAGTATTGGCGATACGCAGTATTTT. It encodes CASSLGPLSTGASIGDTQYF.

This clone has just a few counts. The V call is TRBV28, the J call TRBJ1-2; 8 nucleotides align to TRBD1. Germline V gene data show CDR1 as MDHEN and CDR2 as SYDVKM. This CDR3 has 15 residues. V lost 4 bases and J lost 7; bases outside the gene matches: 11. CDR3 sequence (DNA): TGTGCCAGCAGTTCTGGACAGGGAAAGATCGTTGGCTACACCTTC. Protein product: CASSSGQGKIVGYTF.

V gene TRBV30 combines with J gene TRBJ1-1, with 10 positions matching TRBD1. Trimming cost V 4 bases and J 4 bases; bases outside gene matches: 3. The germline gives CDR1 GTSNPN, CDR2 SVGIG (reference sequence). The CDR3 consists of 13 residues. The CDR3 nucleotides read TGTGCCTGGAACGGACAGGGGGGCACTGAAGCTTTCTTT. Translated, it gives CAWNGQGGTEAFF.

This clone is a singleton in its sample. This chain joins TRBV30 and TRBJ2-5, with D uncertain. Germline V gives CDR1 GTSNPN, CDR2 SVGIG (reference sequence). V was clipped by 3 bases and J by 2 bases, with 7 bases between them. The CDR3 loop spans 12 amino acids. This CDR3 reads CAWRGNQETQYF. CDR3 nucleotide sequence: TGTGCCTGGAGGGGAAATCAAGAGACCCAGTACTTC.

The J gene is TRBJ1-3, the V gene TRBV2; 9 bases match TRBD1. Germline V gene data show CDR1 as SNHLY and CDR2 as FYNNEI. The CDR3 loop spans 17 amino acids. V lost 5 bases and J lost 3; bases outside the gene matches: 11. CDR3 nucleotide sequence: TGTGCCAGCAGTTACGTACCGGGACAGGGAGGTGGAAACACCATATATTTT. This codes for CASSYVPGQGGGNTIYF.

A few counts support this clone. The V gene is TRBV7-3, the J gene TRBJ2-1; D remains unclear. V gave up 1 base and J gave up 4 bases, with 8 bases separating them. Germline V CDR1 and CDR2: SGHTA, FQGTGA. The CDR3 length is 14 residues. The CDR3 coding sequence is TGTGCCAGCAGCTTAAGACCAGATTACAATGAGCAGTTCTTC. Its protein product is CASSLRPDYNEQFF. The variable domain in full, with the rest retrieved from reference TRBV7-3 and TRBJ2-1, is GAGVSQTPSNKVTEKGKYVELRCDPISGHTALYWYRQSLGQGPEFLIYFQGTGAADDSGLPNDRFFAVRPEGSVSTLKIQRTERGDSAVYLCASSLRPDYNEQFFGPGTRLTVL.

The rearrangement links TRBV6-5 to TRBJ1-5; D is unclear. Per germline, CDR1 MNHEY and CDR2 SVGAGI. The ends were cut back, 6 bases at V and 0 bases at J, with 12 bases in the middle. The CDR3 consists of 15 residues. In DNA form, the CDR3 reads TGTGCCAGCAGGATTCGGGTGTATAGCAATCAGCCCCAGCATTTT. Its translation is CASRIRVYSNQPQHF.

This chain joins TRBV19 and TRBJ2-7; TRBD1 matches 10 bases. Looked up from germline, CDR1 is LNHDA and CDR2 is SQIVND (reference sequence). The CDR3 covers 16 residues. The J segment lost 2 bases and the V segment lost 5 bases, leaving 9 bases of the junction unmatched. Here the CDR3 reads CASSSDRGLTAYEQYF. The CDR3 DNA sequence: TGTGCCAGTAGTTCTGACAGGGGGCTGACGGCCTACGAGCAGTACTTC.

This clone came up a few times. The V gene is TRBV27, the J gene TRBJ2-7, with D possibly being TRBD2 (6 bases). CDR3 length equals 13 residues. Per the germline V gene, CDR1 is MNHEY and CDR2 is SMNVEV (reference sequence). V lost 8 bases to trimming and J lost 5 bases, with 16 bases between them. The CDR3 DNA reads as TGTGCCAGCGCTCGTTGGGGGGTCCACGAGCAGTACTTC. It translates to CASARWGVHEQYF.

The chain uses TRBV6-2 or TRBV6-3 and TRBJ2-5, with 8 bases aligning to TRBD2. This CDR3 has 14 residues. CDR1 is MNHEY, CDR2 SVGEGT, per germline. V gave up 1 base and J gave up 3 bases; unmatched junction bases: 1. CDR3 nucleotide sequence: TGTGCCAGCAGTTACTGGGGACTAGAAGAGACCCAGTACTTC. This sequence encodes CASSYWGLEETQYF.

This clone showed up just once. The chain is built from TRBV15 and TRBJ2-3; the match to TRBD2 covers 7 bases. Germline V gene data show CDR1 as LNHNV and CDR2 as YYDKDF (reference sequence). The CDR3 runs 16 residues. The trim removed 1 base at V and 4 bases at J, leaving 8 bases unmatched. This CDR3 reads CATSRGISGGADTQYF. In DNA, the CDR3 is TGTGCCACCAGCAGAGGCATCTCGGGGGGAGCAGATACGCAGTATTTT.

The chain couples TRBV7-9 to TRBJ2-1, with TRBD1 matching over 8 bases. This CDR3 has 13 amino acids. Germline-derived CDR1 and CDR2 are SEHNR and FQNEAQ (reference sequence). V gave up 5 bases and J gave up 7 bases; unmatched junction bases: 4. CDR3 sequence (DNA): TGTGCCAGCAGCCCGCAGGGGGCGAATGAGCAGTTCTTC. Translation: CASSPQGANEQFF.

V and J are TRBV5-1 and TRBJ1-3; no definite D call. The CDR3 is made up of 16 amino acids. Deletions cut 3 bases from V and 2 bases from J, with 15 bases between. Germline assignment: CDR1 SGHRS and CDR2 YFSETQ. CDR3 in amino acids: CASSYPRLGAGNTIYF. CDR3 coding DNA: TGCGCCAGCAGCTATCCGCGACTCGGAGCTGGAAACACCATATATTTT.

The rearrangement links TRBV4-1 to TRBJ1-2; D ambiguous. Germline V gene data show CDR1 as MGHRA and CDR2 as YSYEKL. The CDR3 extends over 15 amino acids. Trimming left V 1 base short and J 7 bases short, with 16 bases between. Here the CDR3 reads CASSQGLGFSPGYTF. The CDR3 DNA is TGCGCCAGCAGCCAAGGTTTGGGGTTTTCCCCTGGCTACACCTTC.

J is TRBJ2-7 and V is TRBV7-2, with TRBD1 identical over 7 bases. Germline assignment: CDR1 SGHTA and CDR2 FQGNSA. CDR3 length: 15 residues. With 5 bases clipped from V and 2 bases from J, the junction kept 9 bases outside the gene matches. In DNA, the CDR3 is TGTGCCAGCAGCCCGCCGGACAGGAGACCCTACGAGCAGTACTTC. It codes for CASSPPDRRPYEQYF. The complete variable domain, with remaining parts taken from reference TRBV7-2 and TRBJ2-7, reads GAGVSQSPSNKVTEKGKDVELRCDPISGHTALYWYRQSLGQGLEFLIYFQGNSAPDKSGLPSDRFSAERTGGSVSTLTIQRTQQEDSAVYLCASSPPDRRPYEQYFGPGTRLTVT.

The chain recombines TRBV7-6 with TRBJ1-1; TRBD1 matches at 7 bases. V lost 2 bases to trimming and J lost 5 bases; unmatched junction nucleotides: 14. Germline CDR1 SGHVS, CDR2 FNYEAQ. The CDR3 has 17 residues. The CDR3 loop is CASSLTVQTGKETEAFF. In DNA form, the CDR3 reads TGTGCCAGCAGCTTAACGGTACAGACAGGGAAGGAGACTGAAGCTTTCTTT.